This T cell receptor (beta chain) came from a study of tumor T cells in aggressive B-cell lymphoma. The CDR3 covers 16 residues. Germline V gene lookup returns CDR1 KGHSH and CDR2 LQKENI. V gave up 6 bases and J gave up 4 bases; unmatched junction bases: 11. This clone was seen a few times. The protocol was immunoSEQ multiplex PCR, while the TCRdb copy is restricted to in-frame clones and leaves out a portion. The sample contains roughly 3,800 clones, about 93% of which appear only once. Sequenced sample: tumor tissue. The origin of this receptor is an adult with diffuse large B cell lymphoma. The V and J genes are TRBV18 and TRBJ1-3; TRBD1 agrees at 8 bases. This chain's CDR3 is CASSPGQGMAGNTIYF. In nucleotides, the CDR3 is TGTGCCAGCTCGCCCGGACAGGGAATGGCCGGAAACACCATATATTTT.